This T cell receptor beta chain is drawn from a study of T cell responses to AZD1222 COVID-19 vaccine. TCRdb's copy holds only in-frame clones and misses some; the assay was immunoSEQ multiplex PCR. The table records about 120,000 clones, 90% to 95% of them present only once. Germline V gives CDR1 SGHRS, CDR2 YFSETQ. The CDR3 sequence is 13 residues long. V dropped 0 bases and J dropped 1 base, with 5 bases sitting between them. This clone was counted between two and nine times. The sample here was peripheral blood, taken on day 0 of AZD1222 vaccination. The sequence came from an adult in good health. This chain links TRBV5-1 with TRBJ2-7; D is unclear. For the CDR3, the DNA is TGCGCCAGCAGCTTGGAGACGTCCTACGAGCAGTACTTC. It specifies CASSLETSYEQYF.